The text below deals with one T cell receptor (beta chain). Its antigen target is currently unknown. Base qualities are not provided; no much larger clone lies one nucleotide away. The CDR3 numbers 15 residues from cysteine through phenylalanine. The only DNA kept is the CDR3, 45 bases in frame from the first base. Cut back by 0 bases and 13 bases, the V and J ends lie 22 bases apart. The germline V gene encodes CDR1 SGDLS and CDR2 YYNGEE. Each collaborating institution followed its own protocols to collect whole blood in K2EDTA tubes. For TCRbeta analysis, collaborators shipped samples as frozen whole blood, isolated PBMCs, or DNA extracted from either of those sample types. The source of the sample is a study of blood T cell repertoires in COVID-19 (dated by TCRdb to the early 2020s). The study in broad terms: The collaborator samples originated in the United States, Italy and Spain and spanned the acute and convalescent phases of COVID-19. The repertoires were released in a freely available public database intended as a resource for research on the immune response to SARS-CoV-2. A de-identified subject ID, COVID-19 status, age in years and sex were almost always included in the sample metadata. The material from the prospective study consisted of cDNA or gDNA derived from T cells, B-cell-depleted T cells, or PBMCs. Where available, HLA class I and class II types were taken from metadata supplied by the sample provider and were not determined by assay-based typing. The samples were drawn from the first 160 participants of the ongoing ImmuneRACE study and from over a thousand subjects provided by 6 global collaborators. Subjects who had been exposed to COVID-19, were actively infected with it, or had recovered from it provided the deeply sampled blood TCRbeta repertoires that made up the dataset. Broad study findings and their caveats: The quantity of clinical and demographic metadata differed by source and by participant and was supplied without curation.

The immunoSEQ Assay, a bias-controlled multiplex PCR, was used to amplify TCRbeta CDR3 regions from genomic DNA. In the paper's pipeline: The number of nucleated cells in each sample was estimated from the amplification of reference gene primers within the assay. To quantify the absolute abundance of each unique TCRbeta CDR3 rearrangement, sequence reads were collapsed and filtered. Productive Simpson clonality was computed per sample as the square root of Simpson's diversity index over productive rearrangements. Imported from immuneACCESS, the table was reduced by TCRdb to in-frame sequences with V and J called. These copies leave out some clones; in studies compared against another copy, an unresolved V gene accounts for under half, and the cause of the remainder is not known. The D gene and trimming were derived from the DNA, and the V and J assignments and clone size from that table. The sample includes about 160,000 clones, with roughly 85% observed a single time. The ten biggest clones cover 3% to 4% of the sample.

The chain is encoded by TRBV9 joined to TRBJ1-2; the D gene is not confidently resolved. The sample was peripheral blood. This clonotype originated in a human donor with acute or convalescent COVID-19. The donor label of this sample is uncertain. The CDR3 corresponds to CASSVDPVWAVAPTF. The DNA sequence is TGTGCCAGCAGCGTAGACCCCGTATGGGCAGTCGCACCCACCTTC.